The 17 T cell receptor beta chains given below trace back to one sample, sequenced in a study of OX40 agonist ivuxolimab in advanced cancers. The data were produced by immunoSEQ multiplex PCR, yet TCRdb's version contains in-frame clones alone and is incomplete. The sample lists 95,000 to 150,000 clones; just under 95% were seen once. The sample consisted of CD4+ or CD8+ T cells sorted from blood, taken in a trial of the OX40 agonist ivuxolimab. The receptor source for this set is an adult with an advanced solid tumor such as melanoma, head and neck, liver or kidney cancer.

The chain uses TRBV7-9 and TRBJ1-1, with TRBD1 matching 7 bases. J gave up 1 base and V 4 bases, and 9 bases lay outside the gene matches. From germline, CDR1 is SEHNR and CDR2 FQNEAQ (reference sequence). The CDR3 loop spans 16 amino acids. DNA of the CDR3: TGTGCCAGCAGCTCAAGCCCAGGGGGAAAGAACACTGAAGCTTTCTTT. This sequence encodes CASSSSPGGKNTEAFF.

V is TRBV28 and J is TRBJ2-7, with TRBD1 matching 12 bases. V lost 6 bases to trimming and J lost 3 bases; unmatched junction nucleotides: 15. The length of the CDR3 is 18 residues. The germline gives CDR1 MDHEN, CDR2 SYDVKM. The CDR3 spells CASRTTPGQGARVYEQYF. The CDR3 nucleotides read TGTGCCAGCAGAACCACTCCGGGACAGGGGGCGCGGGTCTACGAGCAGTACTTC.

This sequence joins TRBV7-9 and TRBJ1-4; a possible D gene is TRBD1 (5 bases). CDR3 size: 14 residues. Trimming removed 2 bases at V and 8 bases at J, with 12 bases between. The germline gives CDR1 SEHNR, CDR2 FQNEAQ (reference sequence). This CDR3 is CASSLQGGREKLFF. The CDR3, as DNA: TGTGCCAGCAGCTTACAGGGAGGGAGAGAAAAACTGTTTTTT.

The rearrangement joins TRBV5-4 to TRBJ2-3; D is tentatively TRBD1 or TRBD2 (5 bases each). From germline, CDR1 is SGHNT and CDR2 YYREEE (reference sequence). The CDR3 runs 14 residues. V was shortened by 6 bases and J by 2 bases, with 13 bases between the two germline ends. The CDR3 is CASTHSGTTDTQYF. The CDR3 DNA sequence: TGTGCCAGCACCCATTCGGGGACCACAGATACGCAGTATTTT.

The chain combines TRBV15 with TRBJ1-2; 8 bases match TRBD1. Per germline, CDR1 LNHNV and CDR2 YYDKDF (reference sequence). Germline trimming cut 2 bases from V and 3 bases from J; bases unmatched to any gene: 8. This CDR3 has 16 amino acids. CDR3 sequence (DNA): TGTGCCACCAGCAGACGGACAGGGAAAACTGACTATGGCTACACCTTC. This codes for CATSRRTGKTDYGYTF.

This chain uses TRBV27 with TRBJ2-1, with D perhaps matching TRBD2 (6 bases). The CDR3 is made up of 15 amino acids. Germline V gene sequence: CDR1 MNHEY, CDR2 SMNVEV (reference sequence). V was cut by 3 bases and J by 5 bases, with 14 bases left in between. The CDR3 region has the DNA TGTGCCAGCAGTTTCCCTGGGACTTCCCACAATGAGCAGTTCTTC. Translation: CASSFPGTSHNEQFF.

The DNA for the CDR3 is TGTGCCAGCAGCCAAACAGCCTTAGGTACTGAAGCTTTCTTT. Protein product: CASSQTALGTEAFF. V usage is TRBV14 and J usage is TRBJ1-1; D remains unclear. The CDR3 spans 14 residues. CDR1 SGHDN and CDR2 FVKESK come from the germline V gene. The V end lost 2 bases, the J end lost 5 bases, and 12 bases lay between the germline ends.

The V gene is TRBV19, the J gene TRBJ2-1, with a possible D match to TRBD1 (6 bases). Looked up from germline, CDR1 is LNHDA and CDR2 is SQIVND (reference sequence). The CDR3 runs to 12 residues. V lost 3 bases to trimming and J lost 9 bases, with 9 bases between them. The CDR3 loop reads CASSIPGAEQFF. CDR3 sequence (DNA): TGTGCCAGTAGTATTCCAGGGGCTGAGCAGTTCTTC.

CDR3 sequence (DNA): TGTGCCTGGAGTGTCCGGAGAAGGGGAGATACGCAGTATTTT. Translation gives CAWSVRRRGDTQYF. This rearrangement joins TRBV30 to TRBJ2-3, with a possible D match to TRBD1 (5 bases). CDR1 GTSNPN and CDR2 SVGIG come from the germline V gene (reference sequence). The CDR3 runs 14 residues. V was clipped by 0 bases and J by 5 bases, with 12 bases between them. The whole variable domain, remainder taken from reference TRBV30 and TRBJ2-3, is SQTIHQWPATLVQPVGSPLSLECTVEGTSNPNLYWYRQAAGRGLQLLFYSVGIGQISSEVPQNLSASRPQDRQFILSSKKLLLSDSGFYLCAWSVRRRGDTQYFGPGTRLTVL.

The chain links TRBV7-3 to TRBJ2-5; 10 positions agree with TRBD2. Looked up from germline, CDR1 is SGHTA and CDR2 is FQGTGA. The CDR3 has 14 amino acids. With 7 bases clipped from V and 4 bases from J, the junction kept 6 bases outside the gene matches. The CDR3 coding sequence is TGTGCCAGCAACATGCTAGCGGGAGTAGAGACCCAGTACTTC. Translating it yields CASNMLAGVETQYF. The entire variable domain, with the rest obtained from reference TRBV7-3 and TRBJ2-5, is as follows: GAGVSQTPSNKVTEKGKYVELRCDPISGHTALYWYRQSLGQGPEFLIYFQGTGAADDSGLPNDRFFAVRPEGSVSTLKIQRTERGDSAVYLCASNMLAGVETQYFGPGTRLLVL.

The chain employs TRBV14 and TRBJ1-1, with 8 bases aligning to TRBD1. The V segment lost 4 bases and the J segment 5 bases; nucleotides outside the gene matches: 9. This CDR3 spans 15 amino acids. Per the germline V gene, CDR1 is SGHDN and CDR2 is FVKESK. CDR3 region: CASSRKTGVRTEAFF. The CDR3, as DNA: TGTGCCAGCAGCCGAAAGACAGGGGTAAGGACTGAAGCTTTCTTT.

This clone was counted once. V gene TRBV28 combines with J gene TRBJ2-3; possibly TRBD1 or TRBD2 for D (5 bases each). Germline lookup yields CDR1 MDHEN and CDR2 SYDVKM. The CDR3 spans 17 residues. Trimming took off 8 bases at V and 6 bases at J, with 27 bases between the two ends. CDR3 coding DNA: TGTGCCAGCTTTCGGCTGGGGGACCGGACGCGGTTTGATACGCAGTATTTT. Residues: CASFRLGDRTRFDTQYF.

This rearrangement joins TRBV11-2 to TRBJ2-1; D is uncertain. The CDR3 contains 13 residues. V was pared by 0 bases and J by 6 bases, with 6 bases between. The germline CDR1 and CDR2 sequences are SGHAT and FQNNGV. The CDR3 sequence: CASSLESFNEQFF. Written as DNA, the CDR3 is TGTGCCAGCAGCTTAGAGTCTTTCAATGAGCAGTTCTTC.

This chain uses TRBV28 with TRBJ2-7; 11 bases align to TRBD2. The CDR3 is 16 amino acids. J was trimmed by 3 bases and V by 5 bases; bases with no gene match: 9. The V gene's germline CDR1 is MDHEN and CDR2 SYDVKM. As DNA, the CDR3 is TGTGCCAGCAGTACCGGACTAGCGGGCAGAGACTACGAGCAGTACTTC. This translates into CASSTGLAGRDYEQYF.

J is TRBJ1-5 and V is TRBV7-8; a possible D gene is TRBD1 (5 bases). CDR3 length equals 14 residues. Between the trimmed V and J ends, which lost 1 base and 6 bases, there was a span of 10 bases. Germline values: CDR1 SGHVS, CDR2 FQNEAQ. The CDR3 nucleotides are TGTGCCAGCAGCTTAGAGCAGGGAGGTCAGCCCCAGCATTTT. It is translated as CASSLEQGGQPQHF.

The CDR3 sequence: CASSESGQGNTEAFF. The CDR3 coding sequence is TGCGCCAGCAGTGAATCGGGACAGGGGAACACTGAAGCTTTCTTT. This chain links TRBV10-2 with TRBJ1-1; 9 bases line up with TRBD1. CDR3 length equals 15 residues. Germline V gene data show CDR1 as WSHSY and CDR2 as SAAADI. J gave up 1 base and V 3 bases, and 3 bases lay outside the gene matches.

CDR3 nucleotides: TGTGCCAGCAGCTTACGGACAGGGTCTAATGAAAAACTGTTTTTT. This gives the protein CASSLRTGSNEKLFF. This rearrangement joins TRBV7-6 to TRBJ1-4; 8 bases line up with TRBD1. Germline assignment: CDR1 SGHVS and CDR2 FNYEAQ. This CDR3 region has 15 residues. The J segment lost 3 bases and the V segment lost 2 bases, leaving 2 bases of the junction unmatched.